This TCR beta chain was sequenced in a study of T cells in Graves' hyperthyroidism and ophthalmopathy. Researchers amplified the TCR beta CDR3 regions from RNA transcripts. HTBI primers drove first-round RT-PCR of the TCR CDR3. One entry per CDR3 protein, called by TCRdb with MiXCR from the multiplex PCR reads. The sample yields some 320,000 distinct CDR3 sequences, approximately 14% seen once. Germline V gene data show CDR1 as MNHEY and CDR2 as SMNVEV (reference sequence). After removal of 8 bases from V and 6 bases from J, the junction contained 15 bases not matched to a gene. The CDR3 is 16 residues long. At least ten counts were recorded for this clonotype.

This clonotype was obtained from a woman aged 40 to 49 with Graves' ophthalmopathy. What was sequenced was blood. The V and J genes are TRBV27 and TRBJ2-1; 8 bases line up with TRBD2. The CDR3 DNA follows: TGTGCCAGCGGGTCACCGACTAGCGCATTAACCAATGAGCAGTTCTTC. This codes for CASGSPTSALTNEQFF.